These 13 T cell receptor beta chains were all obtained from the same sample, sequenced in a study of shared clonotypes between healthy human individuals. Produced via immunoSEQ multiplex PCR; TCRdb's table is partial and in-frame only. The repertoire holds more than 550,000 clones, with 55% to 75% as singletons. What was sequenced was memory CD4+ T cells sorted from blood. This sample's subset: CD45RA-negative fraction. These receptors all stem from a woman in her twenties or thirties in good health.

CDR3 DNA sequence: TGTGCCAGCAGCGACTCCGGGACAGGGCTGCGAAAACTGTTTTTT. The encoded protein is CASSDSGTGLRKLFF. V gene TRBV7-9 combines with J gene TRBJ1-4; 9 nucleotides align to TRBD1. V lost 5 bases and J lost 10; bases outside the gene matches: 11. Germline-derived CDR1 and CDR2 are SEHNR and FQNEAQ (reference sequence). The CDR3 spans 15 residues.

The rearrangement joins TRBV19 to TRBJ2-5, with D uncertain. CDR1 and CDR2 (germline): LNHDA, SQIVND (reference sequence). The V gene lost 3 bases and the J gene lost 0 bases, with 17 bases spanning the gap. There are 17 residues in the CDR3. As DNA, the CDR3 is TGTGCCAGTAGTATGGGCGGTGCCAACACAAACCAAGAGACCCAGTACTTC. Amino acid sequence: CASSMGGANTNQETQYF.

This clone occurred once. This specimen includes other DNA sequences encoding the same CDR3. The chain links TRBV5-4 to TRBJ2-5; 7 bases map to TRBD1. Trimming cost V 3 bases and J 0 bases; bases outside gene matches: 2. This CDR3 spans 14 amino acids. Germline lookup yields CDR1 SGHNT and CDR2 YYREEE (reference sequence). The CDR3 coding sequence is TGTGCCAGCAGCTCTGGACAGGACCAAGAGACCCAGTACTTC. Protein sequence: CASSSGQDQETQYF.

The chain links TRBV9 to TRBJ2-5, with 7 bases lining up with TRBD1. The assigned J gene may be wrong: the sequence end matches TRBJ2-7 better. This CDR3 region has 15 residues. Germline lookup yields CDR1 SGDLS and CDR2 YYNGEE. The CDR3 DNA reads TGTGCCAGCAGCGTAGGCCCAGGGGGAAGCTACGAGCAGTACTTC. It codes for CASSVGPGGSYEQYF.

The genes are TRBV2 and TRBJ2-2, with D possibly being TRBD1 or TRBD2 (6 bases each). The germline gives CDR1 SNHLY, CDR2 FYNNEI. The CDR3 extends over 17 amino acids. Trimming took 8 bases from V and 1 from J, leaving 20 bases between them. CDR3 amino acids: CASSSHGGHRNTGELFF. The CDR3 region has the DNA TGTGCCAGCTCCTCCCACGGGGGCCATCGGAACACCGGGGAGCTGTTTTTT.

The CDR3 bases are TGTGCCTGCACTCCTCCGGGACAGGGGGAGTCCTATGGCTACACCTTC. Its translation is CACTPPGQGESYGYTF. The chain combines TRBV30 with TRBJ1-2; 11 positions match TRBD1. The germline V gene has CDR1 GTSNPN and CDR2 SVGIG (reference sequence). The CDR3 has 16 amino acids. V shed 6 bases, J shed 4 bases, and the junction held 13 bases outside the gene matches.

V usage is TRBV7-8 and J usage is TRBJ1-5; 9 bases fit TRBD1. Germline CDR1 reads SGHVS; CDR2 reads FQNEAQ. Unmatched junction bases numbered 1, after V lost 5 bases and J lost 5 bases. This CDR3 comprises 13 residues. CDR3 region: CASSRDRDQPQHF. The CDR3 bases are TGTGCCAGCAGCCGGGACAGGGATCAGCCCCAGCATTTT.

The chain couples TRBV18 to TRBJ1-4; D not certain. Per germline, CDR1 KGHSH and CDR2 LQKENI. This CDR3 is built from 14 residues. With 3 bases removed from V and 8 bases from J, the gap between germline ends came to 13 bases. This chain's CDR3 is CASSPGLTGEKLFF. The CDR3 bases are TGTGCCAGCTCACCGGGATTGACGGGGGAAAAACTGTTTTTT. Combining the CDR3 with reference TRBV18 and TRBJ1-4 gives the whole variable domain NAGVMQNPRHLVRRRGQEARLRCSPMKGHSHVYWYRQLPEEGLKFMVYLQKENIIDESGMPKERFSAEFPKEGPSILRIQQVVRGDSAAYFCASSPGLTGEKLFFGSGTQLSVL.

This clone was detected only a few times. This chain connects TRBV4-1 to TRBJ2-7, with TRBD1 identical over 11 bases. The germline V gene encodes CDR1 MGHRA and CDR2 YSYEKL. Losses at the gene ends were 3 bases for V and 5 bases for J; bases not matched to a gene: 6. The length of the CDR3 is 15 residues. As DNA, the CDR3 is TGCGCCAGCAGCCACGCGGACAGGGGGCTCCACGAGCAGTACTTC. This gives the protein CASSHADRGLHEQYF.

V gene TRBV28 combines with J gene TRBJ1-3; D gene uncertain. V was trimmed by 3 bases and J by 3 bases, leaving 15 bases between them. This CDR3 contains 16 residues. The germline CDR1 and CDR2 sequences are MDHEN and SYDVKM. The CDR3 DNA reads as TGTGCCAGCAGTTTCAGGTTCCGGGGAGTTGGAAACACCATATATTTT. Translating it yields CASSFRFRGVGNTIYF.

As regards this clone: Given a much more abundant clone one base away, this may be a read error. Different DNA sequences within this sample yield the same CDR3. The chain is built from TRBV5-1 and TRBJ2-1, with 9 bases matching TRBD2. The CDR3 sequence is 15 residues long. The junction had 3 bases not matched to a gene; V was cut back by 1 base and J by 4 bases. The V gene's germline CDR1 is SGHRS and CDR2 YFSETQ. CDR3 amino acids: CASSLSSGAYNEQFF. DNA for the CDR3: TGCGCCAGCAGCTTGTCTAGCGGGGCATACAATGAGCAGTTCTTC.

The chain couples TRBV15 to TRBJ1-2, with 8 bases identical to TRBD1. V shed 3 bases, J shed 3 bases, and the junction held 0 bases outside the gene matches. Per the germline V gene, CDR1 is LNHNV and CDR2 is YYDKDF (reference sequence). The CDR3 totals 13 residues. The CDR3 loop reads CATSRDRDYGYTF. CDR3 DNA sequence: TGTGCCACCAGCAGGGACAGGGACTATGGCTACACCTTC.

The table lists this clone with many counts. The J gene is TRBJ2-3, the V gene TRBV7-9; 16 positions agree with TRBD2. The CDR3 loop spans 18 amino acids. Germline V gene data show CDR1 as SEHNR and CDR2 as FQNEAQ (reference sequence). Unmatched junction bases numbered 8, after V lost 4 bases and J lost 4 bases. Here the CDR3 reads CASSSGLAGGWAADTQYF. For the CDR3, the DNA is TGTGCCAGCAGCTCGGGACTAGCGGGAGGGTGGGCCGCAGATACGCAGTATTTT.